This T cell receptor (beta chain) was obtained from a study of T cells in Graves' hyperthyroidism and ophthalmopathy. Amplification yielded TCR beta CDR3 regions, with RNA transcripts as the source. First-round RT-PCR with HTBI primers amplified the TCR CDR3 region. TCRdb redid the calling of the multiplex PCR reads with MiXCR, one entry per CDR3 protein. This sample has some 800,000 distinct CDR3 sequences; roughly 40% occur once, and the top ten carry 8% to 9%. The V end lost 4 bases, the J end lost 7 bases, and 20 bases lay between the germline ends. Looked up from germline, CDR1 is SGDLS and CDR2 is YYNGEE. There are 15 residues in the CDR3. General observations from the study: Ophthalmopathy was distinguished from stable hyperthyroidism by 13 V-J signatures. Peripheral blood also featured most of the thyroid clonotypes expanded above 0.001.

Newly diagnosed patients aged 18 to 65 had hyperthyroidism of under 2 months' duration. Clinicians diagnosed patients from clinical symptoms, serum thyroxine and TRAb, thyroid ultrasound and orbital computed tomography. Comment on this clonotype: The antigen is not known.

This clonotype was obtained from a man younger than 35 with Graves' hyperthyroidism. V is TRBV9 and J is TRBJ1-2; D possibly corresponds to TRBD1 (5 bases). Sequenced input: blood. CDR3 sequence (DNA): TGTGCCAGCAGCCGACGGGACGGCGCCGGACGTGGCTACACCTTC. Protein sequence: CASSRRDGAGRGYTF. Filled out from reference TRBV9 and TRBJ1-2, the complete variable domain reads DSGVTQTPKHLITATGQRVTLRCSPRSGDLSVYWYQQSLDQGLQFLIQYYNGEERAKGNILERFSAQQFPDLHSELNLSSLELGDSALYFCASSRRDGAGRGYTFGSGTRLTVV.